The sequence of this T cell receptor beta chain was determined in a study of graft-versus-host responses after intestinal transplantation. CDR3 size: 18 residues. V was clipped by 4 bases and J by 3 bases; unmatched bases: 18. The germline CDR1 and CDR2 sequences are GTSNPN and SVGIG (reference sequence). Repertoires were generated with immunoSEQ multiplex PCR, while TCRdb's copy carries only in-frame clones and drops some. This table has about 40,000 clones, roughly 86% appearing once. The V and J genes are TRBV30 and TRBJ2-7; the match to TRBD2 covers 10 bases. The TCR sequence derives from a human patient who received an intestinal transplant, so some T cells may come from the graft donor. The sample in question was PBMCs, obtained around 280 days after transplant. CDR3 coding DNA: TGTGCCTGGATGGGTATTCCCGGGCAGCGGGGGGGTATCTACGAGCAGTACTTC. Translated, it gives CAWMGIPGQRGGIYEQYF.